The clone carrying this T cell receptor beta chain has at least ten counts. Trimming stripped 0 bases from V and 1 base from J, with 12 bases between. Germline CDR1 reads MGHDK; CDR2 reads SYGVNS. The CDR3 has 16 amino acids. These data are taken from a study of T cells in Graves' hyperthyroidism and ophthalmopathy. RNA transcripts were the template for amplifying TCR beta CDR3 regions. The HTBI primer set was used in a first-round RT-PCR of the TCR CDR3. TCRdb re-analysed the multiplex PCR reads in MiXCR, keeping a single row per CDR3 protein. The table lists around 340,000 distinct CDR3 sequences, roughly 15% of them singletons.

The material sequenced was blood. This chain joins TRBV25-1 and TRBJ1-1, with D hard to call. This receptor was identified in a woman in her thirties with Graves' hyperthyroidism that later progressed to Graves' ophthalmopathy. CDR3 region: CASSEYFTTGNTEAFF. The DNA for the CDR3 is TGTGCCAGCAGTGAATACTTTACGACGGGGAACACTGAAGCTTTCTTT. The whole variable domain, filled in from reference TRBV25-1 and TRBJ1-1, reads EADIYQTPRYLVIGTGKKITLECSQTMGHDKMYWYQQDPGMELHLIHYSYGVNSTEKGDLSSESTVSRIRTEHFPLTLESARPSHTSQYLCASSEYFTTGNTEAFFGQGTRLTVV.